The 14 T cell receptor beta chains below come from one sample, sequenced in a study of blood T cell repertoires in COVID-19. Sequencing used immunoSEQ multiplex PCR; TCRdb keeps in-frame clones, though not all of them. The sample contains 46,000 or so clones, roughly 90% of which appear only once. The sequencing sample was made of peripheral blood. All receptors derive from an older man with active COVID-19.

The rearrangement joins TRBV27 to TRBJ1-4; 9 bases line up with TRBD1. The CDR3 has 14 amino acids. Germline V lookup: CDR1 MNHEY, CDR2 SMNVEV (reference sequence). V trimming: 1 base; J trimming: 9 bases; junction bases outside the gene matches: 3. For the CDR3, the DNA is TGTGCCAGCAGTTTATTAGGGACAGGGAAAAAACTGTTTTTT. This codes for CASSLLGTGKKLFF.

The rearrangement links TRBV30 to TRBJ2-5; no firm D call. CDR1 is GTSNPN, CDR2 SVGIG, per germline (reference sequence). The CDR3 loop spans 12 amino acids. V was shortened by 2 bases and J by 5 bases, with 9 bases between the two germline ends. The CDR3 here is CAWSRSRETQYF. The DNA for the CDR3 is TGTGCCTGGAGTAGATCGCGGGAGACCCAGTACTTC.

The chain uses TRBV10-1 and TRBJ2-7, with D possibly matching TRBD2 (6 bases). V was clipped by 8 bases and J by 6 bases, with 17 bases between them. The CDR3 is made up of 13 amino acids. The germline gives CDR1 WNHNN, CDR2 SYGVQD (reference sequence). CDR3 nucleotide sequence: TGCGCCAGCGCAAGGGACTCACGCGGCGAGCAGTACTTC. It yields the protein CASARDSRGEQYF.

V is TRBV19 and J is TRBJ2-1; 9 nucleotides line up with TRBD2. V shed 3 bases and J 4 bases; nucleotides not matched to a gene: 4. The CDR3 is 15 residues long. The germline CDR1 and CDR2 sequences are LNHDA and SQIVND (reference sequence). CDR3 in DNA: TGTGCCAGTAGTATTAGCGGGAGTGGTTACAATGAGCAGTTCTTC. This sequence encodes CASSISGSGYNEQFF.

CDR3 in DNA: TGTGCCAGCAGTCGGGGCAGGGGGTACTATGGCTACACCTTC. Encoded protein: CASSRGRGYYGYTF. The V call is TRBV6-5, the J call TRBJ1-2; 7 nucleotides align to TRBD1. CDR1 and CDR2 (germline): MNHEY, SVGAGI. This CDR3 has 14 amino acids. The ends lost 5 bases at V and 3 bases at J; junction bases unmatched: 6.

The chain employs TRBV19 and TRBJ2-1; D is ambiguous. Germline V gene sequence: CDR1 LNHDA, CDR2 SQIVND (reference sequence). There are 12 residues in the CDR3. V was trimmed by 8 bases and J by 9 bases, leaving 14 bases between them. The CDR3 protein is CASDFGVGEQFF. In DNA, the CDR3 is TGTGCCAGTGATTTCGGAGTAGGTGAGCAGTTCTTC.

The chain joins TRBV7-8 to TRBJ2-1, with 7 bases fitting TRBD2. Unmatched junction bases numbered 9, after V lost 2 bases and J lost 2 bases. Germline CDR1 and CDR2: SGHVS and FQNEAQ. The CDR3 loop spans 17 amino acids. The CDR3 loop is CASSLRGREVAYNEQFF. The CDR3 DNA is TGTGCCAGCAGCTTACGGGGGAGGGAAGTGGCCTACAATGAGCAGTTCTTC.

A single count supports this clone. The chain has TRBV29-1 and TRBJ2-7, with 7 nucleotides matching TRBD1. V trimming: 8 bases; J trimming: 3 bases; junction bases outside the gene matches: 4. In germline, CDR1 is SQVTM, CDR2 ANQGSEA. This CDR3 comprises 11 residues. As DNA, the CDR3 is TGCAGCCTGACAGGGCGCTACGAGCAGTACTTC. This translates into CSLTGRYEQYF.

The chain recombines TRBV10-3 with TRBJ2-5; 10 bases match TRBD2. CDR3 size: 15 residues. The V gene's germline CDR1 is ENHRY and CDR2 SYGVKD. Trimming removed 4 bases from V and 5 bases from J; junction bases left unmatched: 7. The CDR3 coding sequence is TGTGCCATCAGTGGAGCTAGCGGGGGTCAGGAGACCCAGTACTTC. Translated, it gives CAISGASGGQETQYF.

This sequence joins TRBV6-1 and TRBJ1-4, with a possible D match to TRBD1 (5 bases). Germline V gives CDR1 MNHNS, CDR2 SASEGT. The V and J ends lost 2 bases and 5 bases respectively, with 9 bases between them. The CDR3 covers 14 residues. CDR3 protein: CASSEQGSNEKLFF. CDR3 nucleotide sequence: TGTGCCAGCAGTGAACAGGGTTCCAATGAAAAACTGTTTTTT.

V is TRBV19 and J is TRBJ2-3; 11 bases line up with TRBD2. Germline CDR1 reads LNHDA; CDR2 reads SQIVND (reference sequence). V gave up 6 bases and J gave up 7 bases; unmatched junction bases: 6. The CDR3 covers 14 residues. CDR3 region: CASRSGTSGNTQYF. Here the CDR3 DNA reads TGTGCCAGTAGGTCCGGGACTAGCGGCAATACGCAGTATTTT.

The chain combines TRBV14 with TRBJ2-7, with D maybe TRBD2 (5 bases). V lost 1 base, J lost 2 bases, and 15 bases lay in between. The CDR3 runs 16 residues. Germline-derived CDR1 and CDR2 are SGHDN and FVKESK. The CDR3 nucleotides read TGTGCCAGCAGCCAAGGGCCCTCCGGGAACACCTACGAGCAGTACTTC. Translated, it gives CASSQGPSGNTYEQYF.

V gene TRBV30 combines with J gene TRBJ2-7, with D tentatively TRBD2 (6 bases). Trimming left V 0 bases short and J 3 bases short, with 12 bases between. The CDR3 extends over 14 amino acids. CDR1 and CDR2 from the germline V gene are GTSNPN and SVGIG (reference sequence). The CDR3 is CAWSVGQGGYEQYF. CDR3 nucleotide sequence: TGTGCCTGGAGTGTAGGGCAGGGAGGCTACGAGCAGTACTTC.

The CDR3 DNA reads as TGTGCCAGCAGTTCCGGTCCAGCGGGATTGATTGGCGAGCAGTTCTTC. Translating gives CASSSGPAGLIGEQFF. V usage is TRBV2 and J usage is TRBJ2-1, with 7 bases identical to TRBD2. This CDR3 has 16 amino acids. The ends lost 5 bases at V and 10 bases at J; junction bases unmatched: 17. The germline gives CDR1 SNHLY, CDR2 FYNNEI. Drawing the rest from reference TRBV2 and TRBJ2-1, the complete variable domain is EPEVTQTPSHQVTQMGQEVILRCVPISNHLYFYWYRQILGQKVEFLVSFYNNEISEKSEIFDDQFSVERPDGSNFTLKIRSTKLEDSAMYFCASSSGPAGLIGEQFFGPGTRLTVL.